The TCR beta chain described here comes from a study of shared clonotypes between healthy human individuals. Study results and limitations: What rarefaction showed was incomplete sorted-subset sequencing despite large depth. Non-shared clonotypes showed lower generation probabilities than clonotypes common to all four donors. In a handful of donors, about 5% of naive CD4 clonotypes appeared in common.

Germline V gives CDR1 SEHNR, CDR2 FQNEAQ (reference sequence). Trimming removed 5 bases from V and 3 bases from J, with 17 bases in between. CDR3 size: 15 residues. CD45RO-negative cells were positively selected for CCR7, leaving out terminally differentiated effector memory CD45RA+ cells. Assay execution took place at the deep level. Repertoires were generated with immunoSEQ multiplex PCR, while TCRdb's copy carries only in-frame clones and drops some. The repertoire holds some 600,000 clones, approximately 96% seen once, with about 0.11% in the top ten. In regard to this clone: Its specificity is not known.

The receptor was derived from a woman aged 25 to 39 in good health. The chain recombines TRBV7-9 with TRBJ2-7; D is possibly TRBD1 (5 bases). The sample comprised naive CD8+ T cells sorted from blood. The CDR3 DNA is TGTGCCAGCAGCCCCCTAGACAGAGATTTCTACGAGCAGTACTTC. This gives the protein CASSPLDRDFYEQYF.